The 9 T cell receptor beta chains listed next were all sequenced from one sample in a study of blood T cell repertoires in COVID-19. Generated by immunoSEQ multiplex PCR, the TCRdb table keeps only in-frame clones and is missing some. The sample has tens of thousands of clones, more than 85% seen once. The material sequenced was peripheral blood. These TCRs come from a human donor with active COVID-19. The donor label of this sample is uncertain.

The V and J genes are TRBV14 and TRBJ1-2; no clear D gene. Germline V gives CDR1 SGHDN, CDR2 FVKESK. The CDR3 consists of 14 residues. Trimming stripped 4 bases from V and 3 bases from J, with 12 bases between. In DNA, the CDR3 is TGTGCCAGCAGCCGCGCGGGTTTAGACTATGGCTACACCTTC. This codes for CASSRAGLDYGYTF. The full variable domain, rest sourced from reference TRBV14 and TRBJ1-2, is EAGVTQFPSHSVIEKGQTVTLRCDPISGHDNLYWYRRVMGKEIKFLLHFVKESKQDESGMPNNRFLAERTGGTYSTLKVQPAELEDSGVYFCASSRAGLDYGYTFGSGTRLTVV.

J is TRBJ2-1 and V is TRBV5-4, with no clear D. The V gene lost 4 bases and the J gene lost 4 bases, with 12 bases spanning the gap. The CDR3 runs to 14 residues. Germline V gene lookup returns CDR1 SGHNT and CDR2 YYREEE (reference sequence). CDR3 sequence: CASSLPPVYNEQFF. CDR3 DNA: TGTGCCAGCAGCCTCCCCCCGGTTTACAATGAGCAGTTCTTC.

The rearrangement links TRBV3-1 (or the pseudogene TRBV3-2) to TRBJ2-7; D possibly corresponds to TRBD2 (6 bases). Germline CDR1 is LGHDT and CDR2 is YNNKEL (reference sequence). CDR3 length equals 16 residues. The V and J ends lost 4 bases and 4 bases respectively, with 20 bases between them. The CDR3 nucleotides read TGTGCCAGCAGCCTACCGGGCCCTCCTGGGACTTACGAGCAGTACTTC. Residues: CASSLPGPPGTYEQYF.

The chain uses TRBV2 and TRBJ2-5; possibly TRBD1 for D (6 bases). Trimming took off 5 bases at V and 2 bases at J, with 12 bases between the two ends. Germline V CDR1 and CDR2: SNHLY, FYNNEI. The CDR3 is 14 residues long. CDR3 in DNA: TGTGCCAGCAGTTCTCGGACAGATCAAGAGACCCAGTACTTC. Translation gives CASSSRTDQETQYF.

This clone was observed a single time. This sequence joins TRBV2 and TRBJ2-7, with a tentative D call TRBD2 (6 bases). The germline V and J ends were trimmed by 4 bases and 1 base, with 14 bases remaining between them. CDR3 size: 15 residues. Germline V gene data show CDR1 as SNHLY and CDR2 as FYNNEI. Here the CDR3 reads CASSAAGTLSYEQYF. In DNA form, the CDR3 reads TGTGCCAGCAGTGCCGCGGGGACCCTTTCCTACGAGCAGTACTTC.

The V gene is TRBV29-1, the J gene TRBJ1-1; TRBD1 matches 10 bases. The CDR3 contains 13 residues. Germline CDR1 is SQVTM and CDR2 is ANQGSEA. The V and J ends lost 7 bases and 4 bases, in that order; junction bases with no gene match: 6. CDR3: CSASWDRGTEAFF. For the CDR3, the DNA is TGCAGCGCCTCTTGGGACAGGGGCACTGAAGCTTTCTTT.

The chain joins TRBV12-3 or TRBV12-4 to TRBJ2-7; unclear D gene. This CDR3 is built from 13 residues. V was cut by 4 bases and J by 5 bases, with 12 bases left in between. CDR3 protein: CASSSGTENEQYF. Written as DNA, the CDR3 is TGTGCCAGCAGTTCCGGTACGGAGAACGAGCAGTACTTC.

The chain recombines TRBV24-1 with TRBJ2-1; TRBD2 matches 12 bases. This CDR3 region has 17 residues. Germline V lookup: CDR1 KGHDR, CDR2 SFDVKD. Unmatched junction bases numbered 3, after V lost 4 bases and J lost 0 bases. CDR3 amino acids: CATSDKLAGGSYNEQFF. The CDR3, as DNA: TGTGCCACCAGTGACAAACTAGCGGGAGGCTCCTACAATGAGCAGTTCTTC.

The chain carries TRBV18 and TRBJ2-3; D possibly corresponds to TRBD2 (5 bases). With 4 bases removed from V and 2 bases from J, the gap between germline ends came to 19 bases. The CDR3 loop spans 17 amino acids. Germline V CDR1 and CDR2: KGHSH, LQKENI. The CDR3 reads CASSLRSGGPTTDTQYF. In DNA form, the CDR3 reads TGTGCCAGCTCACTCCGAAGTGGCGGGCCAACCACAGATACGCAGTATTTT. Combining the CDR3 with reference TRBV18 and TRBJ2-3 gives the whole variable domain NAGVMQNPRHLVRRRGQEARLRCSPMKGHSHVYWYRQLPEEGLKFMVYLQKENIIDESGMPKERFSAEFPKEGPSILRIQQVVRGDSAAYFCASSLRSGGPTTDTQYFGPGTRLTVL.